These 20 T cell receptor beta chains originate from one sample sequenced in a study of shared T cell receptors in the human thymus. The data were produced by immunoSEQ multiplex PCR, yet TCRdb's version contains in-frame clones alone and is incomplete. This sample carries 700,000 or so clones, over 75% of them seen once, and the ten largest clones take roughly 0.01%. These data also featured in a second study, about human thymus T cells.

Sequenced: thymocytes. These TCRs come from a girl in the first two years of life with a congenital heart defect.

The chain uses TRBV27 and TRBJ2-2; D is uncertain. Germline assignment: CDR1 MNHEY and CDR2 SMNVEV (reference sequence). The CDR3 spans 15 residues. Trimming took off 1 base at V and 0 bases at J, with 6 bases between the two ends. Written as DNA, the CDR3 is TGTGCCAGCAGTTTATGGCAACCGAACACCGGGGAGCTGTTTTTT. Residues: CASSLWQPNTGELFF.

The chain joins TRBV7-2 to TRBJ1-2; 7 positions match TRBD1. From germline, CDR1 is SGHTA and CDR2 FQGNSA. The V segment lost 7 bases and the J segment 5 bases; nucleotides outside the gene matches: 10. The CDR3 has 14 residues. CDR3 in DNA: TGTGCCAGCATCCCAAGACAGGGCGATTATGGCTACACCTTC. It yields the protein CASIPRQGDYGYTF.

The chain combines TRBV5-6 with TRBJ1-1; TRBD1 agrees at 10 bases. Germline loops: CDR1 SGHDT, CDR2 YYEEEE. This CDR3 has 15 residues. J was trimmed by 6 bases and V by 3 bases; bases with no gene match: 8. CDR3 sequence: CASSWATGGAPEAFF. The CDR3 DNA sequence: TGTGCCAGCAGCTGGGCGACAGGGGGCGCCCCTGAAGCTTTCTTT. The variable domain in full, completed from reference TRBV5-6 and TRBJ1-1, reads DAGVTQSPTHLIKTRGQQVTLRCSPKSGHDTVSWYQQALGQGPQFIFQYYEEEERQRGNFPDRFSGHQFPNYSSELNVNALLLGDSALYLCASSWATGGAPEAFFGQGTRLTVV.

The chain links TRBV10-3 to TRBJ1-2; no firm D call. This CDR3 comprises 16 residues. Germline CDR1 reads ENHRY; CDR2 reads SYGVKD. V shed 8 bases and J shed 10 bases, with 29 bases lying between them. The CDR3 region has the DNA TGTGCCATCGGTGGCCAGAAAGGGAGTTTCGTCCATGTCTACACCTTC. It encodes CAIGGQKGSFVHVYTF.

The rearrangement joins TRBV7-9 to TRBJ1-2, with TRBD1 matching 7 bases. CDR3 length: 15 residues. Trimming removed 0 bases from V and 11 bases from J; junction bases left unmatched: 12. Per the germline V gene, CDR1 is SEHNR and CDR2 is FQNEAQ (reference sequence). CDR3 sequence (DNA): TGTGCCAGCAGCTTAGCAGGGGGCGAGAGGCGGGATTACACCTTC. This gives the protein CASSLAGGERRDYTF.

This chain connects TRBV28 to TRBJ2-1; a possible D gene is TRBD1 (6 bases). The CDR3 extends over 14 amino acids. The germline gives CDR1 MDHEN, CDR2 SYDVKM. The germline V and J ends were trimmed by 4 bases and 4 bases, with 11 bases remaining between them. The CDR3 DNA reads as TGTGCCAGCAGTTCTCACGGACAGTACAATGAGCAGTTCTTC. Translated: CASSSHGQYNEQFF.

The chain has TRBV14 and TRBJ2-7; 7 bases align to TRBD1. From germline, CDR1 is SGHDN and CDR2 FVKESK. The CDR3 is 17 residues long. With 4 bases clipped from V and 5 bases from J, the junction kept 17 bases outside the gene matches. CDR3 DNA: TGTGCCAGCAGCCCATACCGACAGGGACGTGGAATCCACGAGCAGTACTTC. It yields the protein CASSPYRQGRGIHEQYF.

The V call is TRBV6-1, the J call TRBJ1-3; perhaps TRBD1 as D (6 bases). Germline V gene lookup returns CDR1 MNHNS and CDR2 SASEGT. The CDR3 is 13 residues long. V was cut by 10 bases and J by 0 bases, with 10 bases left in between. The CDR3 sequence is CATQGYSGNTIYF. DNA of the CDR3: TGTGCCACCCAGGGGTACTCTGGAAACACCATATATTTT.

The chain couples TRBV5-1 to TRBJ2-7; 8 bases agree with TRBD2. Germline V CDR1 and CDR2: SGHRS, YFSETQ. CDR3 length: 15 amino acids. V shed 4 bases and J 4 bases; nucleotides not matched to a gene: 10. For the CDR3, the DNA is TGCGCCAGCAGCCCATTGGGGACTAGTAGGTACGAGCAGTACTTC. Its protein product is CASSPLGTSRYEQYF.

V is TRBV27 and J is TRBJ2-5; TRBD2 matches 9 bases. Trimming cost V 8 bases and J 4 bases; bases outside gene matches: 2. The CDR3 has 12 amino acids. CDR1 MNHEY and CDR2 SMNVEV come from the germline V gene (reference sequence). The CDR3 spells CASGLARETQYF. CDR3 DNA sequence: TGTGCCAGCGGACTAGCGAGAGAGACCCAGTACTTC.

The rearrangement uses TRBV27 and TRBJ1-4, with D perhaps matching TRBD1 (6 bases). The CDR3 has 17 residues. The ends were cut back, 2 bases at V and 0 bases at J, with 13 bases in the middle. The V gene's germline CDR1 is MNHEY and CDR2 SMNVEV (reference sequence). The CDR3 loop reads CASSLPFHRATNEKLFF. For the CDR3, the DNA is TGTGCCAGCAGTTTACCGTTCCACAGGGCAACTAATGAAAAACTGTTTTTT.

This sequence joins TRBV10-3 and TRBJ2-7; 11 bases are shared with TRBD2. There are 12 residues in the CDR3. Trimming cost V 8 bases and J 12 bases; bases outside gene matches: 9. Germline V gene lookup returns CDR1 ENHRY and CDR2 SYGVKD. The CDR3 region has the DNA TGTGCCATCCAAGCTAGCGGGGGGTCCAGGTACTTC. Protein product: CAIQASGGSRYF.

This clone has only a few counts. The chain links TRBV5-1 to TRBJ1-1, with D possibly being TRBD1 (6 bases). CDR1 SGHRS and CDR2 YFSETQ come from the germline V gene. The CDR3 length is 11 residues. With 3 bases removed from V and 7 bases from J, the gap between germline ends came to 7 bases. CDR3 sequence: CASSSQGEAFF. The DNA for the CDR3 is TGCGCCAGCAGCTCACAGGGTGAAGCTTTCTTT.

V usage is TRBV29-1 and J usage is TRBJ2-7; a possible D gene is TRBD2 (5 bases). CDR1 and CDR2 (germline): SQVTM, ANQGSEA. The CDR3 spans 14 residues. V was clipped by 6 bases and J by 5 bases, with 20 bases between them. The CDR3 DNA sequence: TGCAGCGTCCAAAAATGCCGGGGTTGCGACGAGCAGTACTTC. It codes for CSVQKCRGCDEQYF.

V is TRBV6-6 and J is TRBJ2-7; 7 nucleotides agree with TRBD2. J gave up 4 bases and V 6 bases, and 9 bases lay outside the gene matches. CDR1 and CDR2 from the germline V gene are MNHNY and SVGAGI (reference sequence). The length of the CDR3 is 14 residues. The CDR3 loop is CASSRGLESYEQYF. CDR3 in DNA: TGTGCCAGCAGCCGAGGACTAGAATCGTACGAGCAGTACTTC.

This chain joins TRBV11-3 and TRBJ2-1; 11 nucleotides agree with TRBD2. V lost 3 bases and J lost 3; bases outside the gene matches: 13. The germline V gene encodes CDR1 SGHNT and CDR2 YENEEA. The CDR3 is 19 residues long. CDR3 bases: TGTGCCAGCAGCTTGTCCCCGGGATTAGCGGGGGGGCGCTACAATGAGCAGTTCTTC. Residues: CASSLSPGLAGGRYNEQFF. Full variable domain (missing parts from reference TRBV11-3 and TRBJ2-1): EAGVVQSPRYKIIEKKQPVAFWCNPISGHNTLYWYLQNLGQGPELLIRYENEEAVDDSQLPKDRFSAERLKGVDSTLKIQPAELGDSAVYLCASSLSPGLAGGRYNEQFFGPGTRLTVL.

The chain is built from TRBV2 and TRBJ1-5; 8 positions agree with TRBD1. The CDR3 extends over 14 amino acids. Germline V lookup: CDR1 SNHLY, CDR2 FYNNEI. J lost 7 bases, V lost 5 bases, and 7 bases had no gene match. As DNA, the CDR3 is TGTGCCAGCAGTATACAGGGGGAGCGGCAGCCCCAGCATTTT. Amino acids: CASSIQGERQPQHF.

The chain carries TRBV4-1 and TRBJ1-2; 10 bases are a match to TRBD1. Germline CDR1 MGHRA, CDR2 YSYEKL. With V trimmed by 2 bases and J by 0 bases, 3 bases remained unmatched. This CDR3 has 16 amino acids. DNA of the CDR3: TGCGCCAGCAGCCAATTGACAGGGGGCACTAACTATGGCTACACCTTC. It translates to CASSQLTGGTNYGYTF.

This clone was observed a few times. The chain is built from TRBV7-6 and TRBJ2-3; no reliable D call. The CDR3 spans 15 residues. V was trimmed by 1 base and J by 1 base, leaving 9 bases between them. CDR1 is SGHVS and CDR2 is FNYEAQ in the germline V gene. CDR3: CASSLVVRGTDTQYF. CDR3 in DNA: TGTGCCAGCAGCTTAGTTGTACGGGGCACAGATACGCAGTATTTT.

With respect to this clone: A junction end diverges from the germline sequence, so it may reflect a read error. The chain's CDR3 is CASSKDRTGYAF. The CDR3 nucleotides are TGTGCCAGCAGTAAGGACAGGACGGGCTACGCCTTC. V is TRBV2 and J is TRBJ1-2; TRBD1 matches at 7 bases. The CDR3 contains 12 residues. Germline-derived CDR1 and CDR2 are SNHLY and FYNNEI.